These T cell receptor beta chains were read from a single sample in a study of T cell repertoires in cytomegalovirus infection. TCRdb recomputed calls from the reads with MiXCR, one row per CDR3 protein. Of about 150,000 distinct CDR3 sequences listed, about 20% are singletons. The source material was PBMCs. These receptors were obtained from a human donor in good health (CMV status not recorded). Some clones in this sample may be carry-over from other donors' samples. CDR3s leave out the opening cysteine and the closing phenylalanine or tryptophan. D genes are given only for firm matches.

NA	TRBV2	TRBJ2-7	ASSSATGVDEQY
NA	TRBV7-3	TRBJ1-5	ASSSRAGAPGNQPQH
TRBD1	TRBV23-1	TRBJ2-3	ASSHRDSERTDTQY
NA	TRBV7-9	TRBJ2-7	ASSSEGSGEREQY
NA	TRBV19	TRBJ1-1	ASKEGTEAF
TRBD1	TRBV28	TRBJ2-6	ASSGRDRTLSGANVLT
TRBD2	TRBV27	TRBJ2-5	ASSLSSGGMETQY
NA	TRBV12-5	TRBJ2-3	ASGGSTDTQY
NA	TRBV7-9	TRBJ2-7	ASSLNSGGVEQY
TRBD1	TRBV14	TRBJ2-7	ASSQDGQGDYEQY
TRBD1	TRBV10-3	TRBJ1-2	AIRAATGGGNARTANYGYT
TRBD1	TRBV28	TRBJ1-3	ATVAPGTGERNTIY
NA	TRBV27	TRBJ1-1	ASSLDASDTEAF
TRBD2	TRBV7-2	TRBJ2-1	ASIPGGRSNELF
TRBD2	TRBV30	TRBJ2-7	AWSTMEGTSYEQY
TRBD2	TRBV7-2	TRBJ2-7	ASSLARSGGTYEQY
NA	TRBV5-1	TRBJ2-7	ASSYATGIDEQY
TRBD1	TRBV28	TRBJ1-3	ASSRDSTRNTIY
TRBD2	TRBV19	TRBJ2-1	ASSISGGPSNEQF
NA	TRBV12-3/TRBV12-4	TRBJ2-1	ASGRVGNEQF
TRBD1	TRBV12-3/TRBV12-4	TRBJ1-4	ASRLGWTGGEKLF
TRBD2	TRBV5-6	TRBJ2-7	ASSWKTGLAGYEQY
TRBD1	TRBV6-1	TRBJ2-1	ASSPSEGAYEQF
NA	TRBV5-4	TRBJ1-2	ASSLATRIYGYT
NA	TRBV7-2	TRBJ1-6	ASSQPGASPLH
NA	TRBV11-1	TRBJ1-1	ASSLSNTEAF
NA	TRBV20-1	TRBJ1-1	SARVLQNTEAF
TRBD2	TRBV28	TRBJ2-1	ASSLLLAGAYNEQF
NA	TRBV27	TRBJ1-6	ASSLSSGNNSPLH
TRBD1	TRBV2	TRBJ2-1	ASRKRTGGGHYNEQF
NA	TRBV7-9	TRBJ2-1	ASSPGQTYEQF
TRBD2	TRBV28	TRBJ2-7	ASRGTSVYEQY
TRBD1	TRBV4-3	TRBJ1-2	ASSQDRTGVYGYT
TRBD1	TRBV7-2	TRBJ1-1	ASSVYRGGTEAF
NA	TRBV5-6	TRBJ2-7	ASSLAVKSYEQY
NA	TRBV30	TRBJ2-4	AWSVKNIQY
TRBD1	TRBV7-6	TRBJ2-3	ASSWDRDRGGTDTQY
TRBD2	TRBV7-7	TRBJ2-1	DSSLVASGSWNEQF
NA	TRBV28	TRBJ2-1	ASSFVLQEQF
NA	TRBV6-4	TRBJ2-7	ASTPRAGVRYEQY
TRBD1	TRBV7-2	TRBJ2-7	ASSRTGQGANEQC
NA	TRBV7-9	TRBJ2-5	ASSITGTQETQY
NA	TRBV5-1	TRBJ2-2	ASSPERVNTGELF
NA	TRBV11-3	TRBJ2-3	ARARGAMADTQY
TRBD1	TRBV7-2	TRBJ2-5	ASSLTGSPQETQY
TRBD2	TRBV11-3	TRBJ2-3	ASSYRTSGGTDTQY